A single sample is the source of the 18 T cell receptor beta chains below, sequenced in a study of STAT5B mutations in CD4+ large granular lymphocyte leukemia. The protocol was immunoSEQ multiplex PCR, while the TCRdb copy is restricted to in-frame clones and leaves out a portion. Of roughly 32,000 clones detected, around 90% appear once; the ten largest clones hold 0.4% to 0.5%. Specimen: CD4+ T cells from blood buffy coats. The receptors here all came from a human donor in good health.

This clone was recorded only once. The J gene is TRBJ1-1, the V gene TRBV29-1; 7 bases align to TRBD1. Germline CDR1 SQVTM, CDR2 ANQGSEA. The CDR3 runs 11 residues. The V segment lost 7 bases and the J segment 11 bases; nucleotides outside the gene matches: 10. The CDR3 reads CSALETGLAFF. As DNA, the CDR3 is TGCAGCGCTCTAGAGACAGGGTTGGCTTTCTTT.

J is TRBJ1-5 and V is TRBV19, with TRBD1 matching 9 bases. After removal of 6 bases from V and 0 bases from J, the junction contained 6 bases not matched to a gene. The germline CDR1 and CDR2 sequences are LNHDA and SQIVND (reference sequence). The CDR3 is 16 amino acids. The CDR3 loop is CASRTTGGDSNQPQHF. CDR3 nucleotide sequence: TGTGCCAGTAGGACGACAGGGGGAGATAGCAATCAGCCCCAGCATTTT. Using reference TRBV19 and TRBJ1-5 for the parts outside the CDR3, the full variable domain is DGGITQSPKYLFRKEGQNVTLSCEQNLNHDAMYWYRQDPGQGLRLIYYSQIVNDFQKGDIAEGYSVSREKKESFPLTVTSAQKNPTAFYLCASRTTGGDSNQPQHFGDGTRLSIL.

This clone was picked up one time. This chain links TRBV25-1 with TRBJ1-1; D unclear. V was cut by 5 bases and J by 4 bases, with 14 bases left in between. The CDR3 is made up of 14 amino acids. Per germline, CDR1 MGHDK and CDR2 SYGVNS. The CDR3 DNA follows: TGTGCCAGCAGTCTGGATAGCGGGCGCACTGAAGCTTTCTTT. It specifies CASSLDSGRTEAFF. The full variable domain, rest sourced from reference TRBV25-1 and TRBJ1-1, is EADIYQTPRYLVIGTGKKITLECSQTMGHDKMYWYQQDPGMELHLIHYSYGVNSTEKGDLSSESTVSRIRTEHFPLTLESARPSHTSQYLCASSLDSGRTEAFFGQGTRLTVV.

The chain uses TRBV19 and TRBJ2-5, with 11 nucleotides matching TRBD2. This CDR3 is built from 15 residues. Looked up from germline, CDR1 is LNHDA and CDR2 is SQIVND (reference sequence). Trimming at V came to 2 bases and at J to 6 bases, leaving 5 bases not matched to a gene. CDR3 sequence (DNA): TGTGCCAGTAGTATAACTAGCGGGAGTCGAAAGACCCAGTACTTC. This translates into CASSITSGSRKTQYF.

CDR3 nucleotides: TGTGCCAGCAGCTTCCCAGGGACCTCCTACAATGAGCAGTTCTTC. It is translated as CASSFPGTSYNEQFF. This chain uses TRBV7-2 with TRBJ2-1; D is possibly TRBD1 or TRBD2 (5 bases each). The ends were cut back, 3 bases at V and 0 bases at J, with 9 bases in the middle. The CDR3 is 15 residues long. The germline gives CDR1 SGHTA, CDR2 FQGNSA.

CDR3 protein: CASSGRFGAGRGQPQHF. CDR3 DNA sequence: TGTGCCAGCAGTGGCCGCTTCGGGGCAGGGAGAGGTCAGCCCCAGCATTTT. The chain couples TRBV28 to TRBJ1-5; a possible D gene is TRBD1 (5 bases). The CDR3 has 17 amino acids. Germline V lookup: CDR1 MDHEN, CDR2 SYDVKM. V was clipped by 5 bases and J by 6 bases, with 23 bases between them. The full variable domain, completed using reference TRBV28 and TRBJ1-5, is DVKVTQSSRYLVKRTGEKVFLECVQDMDHENMFWYRQDPGLGLRLIYFSYDVKMKEKGDIPEGYSVSREKKERFSLILESASTNQTSMYLCASSGRFGAGRGQPQHFGDGTRLSIL.

V gene TRBV11-2 combines with J gene TRBJ1-1; D not resolved. This CDR3 comprises 14 residues. V lost 1 base and J 4 bases, leaving 10 bases between the germline ends. Germline V gene sequence: CDR1 SGHAT, CDR2 FQNNGV. This CDR3 is CASSLGVRGTEAFF. CDR3 DNA sequence: TGTGCCAGCAGCTTAGGGGTCCGGGGCACTGAAGCTTTCTTT.

This chain joins TRBV2 and TRBJ2-3, with 7 nucleotides matching TRBD2. The CDR3 is 15 amino acids. CDR1 and CDR2 from the germline V gene are SNHLY and FYNNEI. V lost 2 bases, J lost 1 base, and 3 bases stayed unmatched. CDR3 sequence reads: CASSENLAGTDTQYF. The CDR3 DNA follows: TGTGCCAGCAGTGAAAATCTAGCGGGCACAGATACGCAGTATTTT.

The chain has TRBV5-4 and TRBJ1-2, with D possibly being TRBD1 (5 bases). The CDR3 contains 13 residues. Germline CDR1 is SGHNT and CDR2 is YYREEE (reference sequence). Trimming removed 0 bases from V and 3 bases from J, with 6 bases in between. The CDR3 nucleotides are TGTGCCAGCAGCTTGGTGGGGGACTATGGCTACACCTTC. It encodes CASSLVGDYGYTF. The full variable domain, its missing parts supplied by reference TRBV5-4 and TRBJ1-2, is ETGVTQSPTHLIKTRGQQVTLRCSSQSGHNTVSWYQQALGQGPQFIFQYYREEENGRGNFPPRFSGLQFPNYSSELNVNALELDDSALYLCASSLVGDYGYTFGSGTRLTVV.

This rearrangement joins TRBV5-4 to TRBJ2-2; 11 positions agree with TRBD1. The V gene's germline CDR1 is SGHNT and CDR2 YYREEE (reference sequence). CDR3 length: 15 amino acids. Germline trimming cut 4 bases from V and 4 bases from J; bases unmatched to any gene: 3. The DNA of the CDR3 is TGTGCCAGCAGCGCGGACAGGGGGCTCACCGGGGAGCTGTTTTTT. This encodes CASSADRGLTGELFF.

The chain recombines TRBV5-6 with TRBJ2-5; possible D gene TRBD1, 6 bases. V lost 4 bases and J 3 bases, leaving 16 bases between the germline ends. CDR1 is SGHDT and CDR2 is YYEEEE in the germline V gene. CDR3 length: 15 residues. The CDR3 region is CASSPNTGFEETQYF. CDR3 bases: TGTGCCAGCAGCCCTAACACAGGGTTCGAAGAGACCCAGTACTTC.

This chain joins TRBV11-3 and TRBJ1-5; 9 bases are a match to TRBD1. The CDR3 is 17 amino acids. Germline V gene lookup returns CDR1 SGHNT and CDR2 YENEEA. Trimming cost V 1 base and J 7 bases; bases outside gene matches: 11. CDR3 in amino acids: CASSLGRRDRVKQPQHF. The DNA of the CDR3 is TGTGCCAGCAGCTTAGGCCGCCGGGACAGGGTAAAACAGCCCCAGCATTTT. Filled out from reference TRBV11-3 and TRBJ1-5, the complete variable domain reads EAGVVQSPRYKIIEKKQPVAFWCNPISGHNTLYWYLQNLGQGPELLIRYENEEAVDDSQLPKDRFSAERLKGVDSTLKIQPAELGDSAVYLCASSLGRRDRVKQPQHFGDGTRLSIL.

The V gene is TRBV19, the J gene TRBJ1-5; possibly TRBD1 for D (6 bases). V was pared by 5 bases and J by 0 bases, with 11 bases between. Germline V gene data show CDR1 as LNHDA and CDR2 as SQIVND (reference sequence). There are 15 residues in the CDR3. As DNA, the CDR3 is TGTGCCAGTAGTCTACAGGGATATAGCAATCAGCCCCAGCATTTT. Amino acid sequence: CASSLQGYSNQPQHF.

The genes are TRBV28 and TRBJ1-1; D not resolved. Germline lookup yields CDR1 MDHEN and CDR2 SYDVKM. V was shortened by 3 bases and J by 6 bases, with 20 bases between the two germline ends. The CDR3 is 16 amino acids. The CDR3 coding sequence is TGTGCCAGCAGTTTTCCCACTGGCCGCCCTGTGCCTGAAGCTTTCTTT. Its protein product is CASSFPTGRPVPEAFF.

This chain links TRBV13 with TRBJ2-7, with TRBD2 matching over 7 bases. This CDR3 is built from 15 residues. V shed 2 bases and J 1 base; nucleotides not matched to a gene: 5. Germline-derived CDR1 and CDR2 are PRHDT and FYEKMQ (reference sequence). CDR3 nucleotide sequence: TGTGCCAGCAGCTTACTGCGGGAGAAATCCTACGAGCAGTACTTC. Translating it yields CASSLLREKSYEQYF.

The rearrangement uses TRBV10-3 and TRBJ2-5, with a weak D call TRBD2 (6 bases). The end of the DNA aligns better with TRBJ2-7, so the J call may be wrong. The CDR3 spans 14 residues. CDR1 is ENHRY and CDR2 is SYGVKD in the germline V gene. Here the CDR3 reads CAIGGFGSSYEQYF. The DNA for the CDR3 is TGTGCCATCGGGGGTTTCGGGAGTTCCTACGAGCAGTACTTC.

The CDR3 protein is CASSFQGYTDTQYF. CDR3 in DNA: TGCGCCAGCAGCTTCCAGGGCTACACAGATACGCAGTATTTT. The chain recombines TRBV5-1 with TRBJ2-3; a weak D match, TRBD1 (5 bases). Trimming left V 2 bases short and J 2 bases short, with 9 bases between. This CDR3 is 14 amino acids long. Germline CDR1 reads SGHRS; CDR2 reads YFSETQ.

This clone was counted once. This chain connects TRBV28 to TRBJ1-5; D perhaps matches TRBD1 (6 bases). CDR3 length: 15 residues. Trimming pared 6 bases from V and 0 bases from J, leaving 12 bases between. Per germline, CDR1 MDHEN and CDR2 SYDVKM. CDR3 amino acids: CASRGQGLSNQPQHF. The CDR3 bases are TGTGCCAGCAGGGGGCAGGGGCTTAGCAATCAGCCCCAGCATTTT.